One and the same sample provided the 5 T cell receptor beta chains below, sequenced in a study of CD8 T cells in ankylosing spondylitis. Findings and caveats of the study: A TCR beta motif of 7 to 9 highly homologous variants seemed to mark ankylosing spondylitis blood.

TCRdb used MiXCR to reprocess the 5' RACE reads, holding one entry per CDR3 protein. The sample has fewer than 550,000 distinct CDR3 sequences; about 5.4% are singletons. The antigens of these receptors remain unknown. The sequenced sample was blood, either unsorted or a sorted T cell fraction (not recorded which). The source of these receptors is a male donor with ankylosing spondylitis.

This clonotype was counted at least ten times. The chain links TRBV11-2 to TRBJ1-6; D remains unclear. V was pared by 3 bases and J by 7 bases, with 10 bases between. The CDR3 has 14 amino acids. CDR1 and CDR2 from the germline V gene are SGHAT and FQNNGV. The CDR3 nucleotides read TGTGCCAGCAGCTTTTTAGCGAGGAATTCACCCCTCCACTTT. Translation gives CASSFLARNSPLHF. The full variable domain, with the rest looked up from reference TRBV11-2 and TRBJ1-6, is EAGVAQSPRYKIIEKRQSVAFWCNPISGHATLYWYQQILGQGPKLLIQFQNNGVVDDSQLPKDRFSAERLKGVDSTLKIQPAKLEDSAVYLCASSFLARNSPLHFGNGTRLTVT.

In this sample, this clonotype turned up many times. DNA for the CDR3: TGCAGTGTTTACCGAGGGACAGGCCCTTACTATGGCTACACCTTC. It codes for CSVYRGTGPYYGYTF. V is TRBV20-1 and J is TRBJ1-2, with 8 positions matching TRBD1. CDR1 DFQATT and CDR2 SNEGSKA come from the germline V gene (reference sequence). V lost 7 bases and J lost 3; bases outside the gene matches: 13. The CDR3 length is 15 residues.

In its sample, this clonotype was seen many times. The V call is TRBV5-1, the J call TRBJ1-2; TRBD1 is a possible D gene (6 bases). V gave up 0 bases and J gave up 2 bases, with 11 bases separating them. CDR3 length equals 15 residues. Germline V gives CDR1 SGHRS, CDR2 YFSETQ. For the CDR3, the DNA is TGCGCCAGCAGCTTGGCTCCGGGGGGCAACTATGGCTACACCTTC. Encoded protein: CASSLAPGGNYGYTF. The full variable domain, in which reference TRBV5-1 and TRBJ1-2 provide the parts outside the CDR3, is KAGVTQTPRYLIKTRGQQVTLSCSPISGHRSVSWYQQTPGQGLQFLFEYFSETQRNKGNFPGRFSGRQFSNSRSEMNVSTLELGDSALYLCASSLAPGGNYGYTFGSGTRLTVV.

This clonotype was counted ten times or more. The chain carries TRBV2 and TRBJ2-7; D gene unclear. Trimming left V 4 bases short and J 4 bases short, with 8 bases between. CDR1 SNHLY and CDR2 FYNNEI come from the germline V gene. The CDR3 totals 12 residues. CDR3 sequence reads: CASSARNYEQYF. CDR3 bases: TGTGCCAGCAGTGCCCGGAATTACGAGCAGTACTTC. The full variable domain, its missing parts supplied by reference TRBV2 and TRBJ2-7, is EPEVTQTPSHQVTQMGQEVILRCVPISNHLYFYWYRQILGQKVEFLVSFYNNEISEKSEIFDDQFSVERPDGSNFTLKIRSTKLEDSAMYFCASSARNYEQYFGPGTRLTVT.

This clonotype was observed many times. The gene calls are TRBV7-8 and TRBJ2-1; possibly TRBD1 for D (5 bases). Germline V gene lookup returns CDR1 SGHVS and CDR2 FQNEAQ. V gave up 5 bases and J gave up 7 bases, with 12 bases separating them. The CDR3 is 13 residues long. CDR3 loop: CASSPLAGNEQFF. CDR3 sequence (DNA): TGTGCCAGCAGCCCCTTGGCAGGGAATGAGCAGTTCTTC.